This T cell receptor beta chain was observed in a study of cytomegalovirus exposure and HLA in healthy donors. Study information: Drawn from HLA-typed donors, roughly 87 million unique TCRs were held in an early data release.

This PCR relied on a set of 60 Vbeta primers and 13 Jbeta primers. Using immunoSEQ multiplex PCR, the repertoire was profiled, and TCRdb retains in-frame clones only, with some absent. The sample yields 200,000 to 250,000 clones, around 80% seen once. Germline lookup yields CDR1 SGHRS and CDR2 YFSETQ. V lost 4 bases and J lost 2; bases outside the gene matches: 9. The CDR3 totals 16 residues. The chain has TRBV5-1 and TRBJ2-1; 7 bases line up with TRBD2. Sequencing input: PBMCs. The clonotype originates from a young man in good health and CMV-seronegative. DNA for the CDR3: TGCGCCAGCAGCCCTTCCGGACTAGTTACCTACAATGAGCAGTTCTTC. Amino acids: CASSPSGLVTYNEQFF.